These T cell receptor beta chains were read from a single sample in a study of OX40 agonist ivuxolimab in advanced cancers. Some clones are missing from TCRdb's copy, which holds only in-frame ones; the method was immunoSEQ multiplex PCR. This sample has tens of thousands of clones; less than 95% occur once, and the top ten carry over 9%. Material: CD4+ or CD8+ T cells sorted from blood, obtained in a trial of the OX40 agonist ivuxolimab. These receptors originate from an adult with an advanced solid tumor such as melanoma, head and neck, liver or kidney cancer. Each CDR3 is given with its conserved first and last residue. Clone size is given for some rows only: seen once, a few or many times, or a class if the clone is expanded.

J	size	V	CDR3
TRBJ2-3	-	TRBV28	CASSLGTVDTQYF
TRBJ2-7	-	TRBV19	CASSPGDSYEQYF
TRBJ1-2	-	TRBV4-2	CAVGDGYGYTF
TRBJ2-5	once	TRBV7-9	CASSLRMGEETQYF
TRBJ2-7	-	TRBV6-5	CASSYSQGGGLNEQYF
TRBJ2-7	-	TRBV6-6	CASSSGGASYEQYF
TRBJ2-3	-	TRBV28	CASSLLRERGTQYF
TRBJ2-1	-	TRBV5-6	CASSLEEGVGLSSYNEQFF
TRBJ2-1	-	TRBV6-6	CASTSYNEQFF
TRBJ2-2	-	TRBV15	CATSRESGSPTGELFF
TRBJ2-1	-	TRBV6-4	CASSDPRTGGNEQFF
TRBJ1-1	-	TRBV28	CASSPGWGDSFYTEAFF
TRBJ2-1	-	TRBV27	CASSPDSPYNEQFF
TRBJ2-3	-	TRBV5-6	CASSLEGTGYTDTQYF
TRBJ2-5	-	TRBV5-1	CASSLEGDETQYF
TRBJ2-3	-	TRBV21-1	CASSRRTGTYTQYF
TRBJ1-1	-	TRBV27	CASSLSWDGREAFF
TRBJ2-7	-	TRBV6-5	CATGSSYEQYF
TRBJ2-7	-	TRBV27	CASSSRLGSSYEQYF
TRBJ2-7	-	TRBV27	CASSLVSSGGSYEQYF
TRBJ2-3	-	TRBV13	CASSLPENTDTQYF
TRBJ1-4	-	TRBV15	CATSSEGQLNEKLFF
TRBJ2-3	-	TRBV7-9	CASSLKVAPADTQYF
TRBJ2-5	-	TRBV6-5	CASSYSAGFETQYF
TRBJ2-6	-	TRBV7-3	CASSALSGANVLTF
TRBJ2-4	-	TRBV29-1	CSVENRKNIQYF
TRBJ1-4	-	TRBV7-9	CASSSSGAGKLFF
-	-	TRBV13	CASSPRRAYEQYF
TRBJ1-1	-	TRBV14	CASSLRQGTEAFF
TRBJ2-3	-	TRBV2	CASSLGRTASTDTQYF
TRBJ2-1	-	TRBV4-3	CASSQGLGYNEQFF
TRBJ1-3	-	TRBV27	CASALRGSGNTIYF
TRBJ1-2	-	TRBV7-9	CASSNGIREINYGYTF
TRBJ2-7	-	TRBV9	CASSPRDISYEQYF
TRBJ2-7	-	TRBV15	CATSRGGVLYEQYF
TRBJ2-7	-	TRBV7-6	CASSLSGGSYEQYF